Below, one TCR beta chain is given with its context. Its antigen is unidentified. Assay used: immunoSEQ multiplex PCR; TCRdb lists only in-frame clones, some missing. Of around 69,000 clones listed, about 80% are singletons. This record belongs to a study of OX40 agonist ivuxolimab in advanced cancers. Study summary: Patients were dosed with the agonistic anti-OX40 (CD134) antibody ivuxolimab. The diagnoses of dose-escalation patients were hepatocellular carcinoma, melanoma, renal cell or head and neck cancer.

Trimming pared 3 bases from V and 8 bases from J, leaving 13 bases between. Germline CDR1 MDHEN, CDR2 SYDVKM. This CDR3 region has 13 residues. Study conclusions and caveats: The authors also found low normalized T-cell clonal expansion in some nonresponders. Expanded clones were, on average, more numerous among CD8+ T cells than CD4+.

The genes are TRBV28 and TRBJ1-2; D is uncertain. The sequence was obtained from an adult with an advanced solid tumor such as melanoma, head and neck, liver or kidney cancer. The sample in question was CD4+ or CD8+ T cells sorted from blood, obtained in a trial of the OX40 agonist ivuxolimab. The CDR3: CASSLRPERGYTF. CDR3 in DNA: TGTGCCAGCAGTTTGCGGCCCGAGCGGGGCTACACCTTC.